This TCR beta chain was retrieved from a study of shared clonotypes between healthy human individuals. This CDR3 has 13 residues. Germline-derived CDR1 and CDR2 are MNHEY and SVGAGI. Trimming cost V 0 bases and J 3 bases, with 0 bases left between them. Sorted-subset replicate PCR reactions contained 200 ng DNA, corresponding to tens of thousands of T cell genomes. Sequenced by immunoSEQ multiplex PCR; TCRdb stores in-frame clones only, minus some. The table shows about 870,000 clones, with nearly 95% occurring only once. Cells designated naive CD8 were CD45RO-negative and were positively selected for CCR7, with terminally differentiated effector memory CD45RA+ cells excluded. Comment on this clone: Other DNA sequences from this sample encode an identical CDR3 as well.

This receptor was identified in a man younger than 40 in good health. Sample: naive CD8+ T cells sorted from blood. This chain uses TRBV6-5 with TRBJ2-6; D not resolved. The CDR3 reads CASSYSGANVLTF. The CDR3 DNA is TGTGCCAGCAGTTACTCTGGGGCCAACGTCCTGACTTTC.